This T cell receptor (beta chain) stems from a study of blood T cells in healthy people across ages. Each donor had around 9.2 milliliters of peripheral blood drawn. Study conclusions and caveats: Any conclusive comparison of naive versus antigen-experienced cells was prevented by using unsorted PBMCs. Roughly linearly, TCR beta diversity per million T cells fell as age increased. One million T cells yielded diversity estimates that were considered underestimates.

Of note for this clonotype: Its antigen is undetermined.

V lost 6 bases, J lost 4 bases, and 7 bases stayed unmatched. The CDR3 length is 15 residues. Germline CDR1 and CDR2: MDHEN and SYDVKM. PCR was performed a second time for roughly 7 to 12 cycles using a sample-barcoded 5' primer and a J-beta primer mix. TCRdb reprocessed the 5' RACE reads via MiXCR and lists one record per CDR3 protein. The table includes about 770,000 distinct CDR3 sequences, more than 40% detected once. The chain recombines TRBV28 with TRBJ2-2; 8 bases are a match to TRBD2. The sequenced material came from blood. The TCR was taken from a man between 60 and 75 years old in good health. As DNA, the CDR3 is TGTGCCAGCAGCCCCGGGACTAGTGTCACCGGGGAGCTGTTTTTT. This codes for CASSPGTSVTGELFF.